This TCR beta chain derives from a study of identical twins. All donors were healthy, and all were Caucasian. As concerns this clonotype: The target antigen is unknown.

TCRdb re-analysed the 5' RACE reads in MiXCR, keeping a single row per CDR3 protein. The repertoire holds approximately 600,000 distinct CDR3 sequences, more than 9% seen once, with 2.5% to 3.5% in the top ten. The V gene's germline CDR1 is MNHEY and CDR2 SVGAGI. This CDR3 spans 16 amino acids. Trimming pared 2 bases from V and 0 bases from J, leaving 12 bases between. General study findings and limits: Weaker excess twin sharing was seen among beta out-of-frame sequences. The same donors were not followed; conclusions instead depended on cross-sectional statistical analysis.

These data were also reused for a study on yellow fever vaccine responses in identical twins.

This TCR was sampled from a woman aged 18 to 35 in good health. The rearrangement joins TRBV6-5 to TRBJ2-3; possibly TRBD2 for D (5 bases). Sequences were obtained from PBMCs. CDR3 sequence: CASSYRAELSTDTQYF. The CDR3, as DNA: TGTGCCAGCAGTTACCGAGCGGAATTAAGCACAGATACGCAGTATTTT.